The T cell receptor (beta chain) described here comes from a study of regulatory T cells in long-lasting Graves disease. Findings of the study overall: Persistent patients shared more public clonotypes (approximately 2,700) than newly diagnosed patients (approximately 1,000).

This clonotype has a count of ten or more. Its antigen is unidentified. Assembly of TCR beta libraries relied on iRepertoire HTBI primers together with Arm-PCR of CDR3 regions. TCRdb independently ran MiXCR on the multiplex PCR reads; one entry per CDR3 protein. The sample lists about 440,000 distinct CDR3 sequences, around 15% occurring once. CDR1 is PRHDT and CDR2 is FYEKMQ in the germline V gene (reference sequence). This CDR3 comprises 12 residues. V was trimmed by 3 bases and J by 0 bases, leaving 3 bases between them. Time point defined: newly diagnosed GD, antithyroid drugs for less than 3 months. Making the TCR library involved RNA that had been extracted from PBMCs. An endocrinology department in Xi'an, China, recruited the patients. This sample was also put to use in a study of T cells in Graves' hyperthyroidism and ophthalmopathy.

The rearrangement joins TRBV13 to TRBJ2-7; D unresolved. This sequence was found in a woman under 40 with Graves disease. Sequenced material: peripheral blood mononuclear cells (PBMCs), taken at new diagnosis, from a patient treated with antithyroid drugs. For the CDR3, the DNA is TGTGCCAGCAGCTTCCACTCCTACGAGCAGTACTTC. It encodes CASSFHSYEQYF.